This T cell receptor (beta chain) is from a study of cytomegalovirus exposure and HLA in healthy donors. CDR1 is ENHRY, CDR2 SYGVKD, per germline. The trim removed 6 bases at V and 3 bases at J, leaving 2 bases unmatched. This CDR3 spans 15 amino acids. Comment on this clone: Its antigen remains unknown.

Study-level results: In vitro confirmation showed three CMV-associated chains to be CMV antigen specific. Altogether, 160 or so TCR beta chains were recorded as cytomegalovirus-associated. About 87% or about 30% of the time was how often most TCR beta V segments were productive, according to an earlier analysis.

The PCR ran on 60 Vbeta and 13 Jbeta primers. Clones were sequenced by immunoSEQ multiplex PCR, and TCRdb holds only the in-frame ones, with some missing. The sample contains around 170,000 clones, over 70% of which appear only once. The chain uses TRBV10-3 and TRBJ2-2, with 12 bases fitting TRBD2. Sequenced material: PBMCs. This TCR was sampled from a man aged 50-59 years in good health and CMV-seronegative. As DNA, the CDR3 is TGTGCCATCAGGACTAGCGGGGGCGACACCGGGGAGCTGTTTTTT. Amino acids: CAIRTSGGDTGELFF.